These 5 T cell receptor delta chains share one sample of origin, sequenced in a study of gamma-delta chains in newborns, infants, children. TCRdb reanalysed the reads via CATT. The table lists around 4,900 delta-chain clones, 18% of them singletons. The source material was blood. The receptors come from a child who was a newborn, infant or young child, either healthy, febrile or measles-vaccinated (not recorded which).

About this clone: Germline is not matched at one junction end, which may reflect a read error. The same CDR3 can be traced to other DNA sequences in this sample. The rearrangement joins TRDV2 to TRDJ3; TRDD3 matches 9 bases. Germline V CDR1 and CDR2: GEAIGNYY, EKD. The CDR3 runs to 21 residues. CDR3: CACDTVPGDTHPSWDTRQMFF. CDR3 DNA sequence: TGTGCCTGTGACACCGTGCCGGGGGATACCCATCCCTCCTGGGACACCCGGCAGATGTTTTTC.

Details on this clone: Given a much more abundant clone one base away, this may be a read error. Other DNA sequences from this sample encode an identical CDR3 as well. The gene calls are TRDV2 and TRDJ1; D not resolved. This CDR3 is built from 14 residues. CDR1 is GEAIGNYY, CDR2 EKD, per germline. CDR3 sequence reads: CACDTIGSTDKLIF. CDR3 DNA: TGTGCCTGTGACACCATCGGGTCCACCGATAAACTTATCTTT.

By proportion, this clone is medium-sized. Other DNA sequences from this sample encode an identical CDR3 as well. For the CDR3, the DNA is TGTGCCTGTGACAACTGGGGGATAACCGATAAACTCATCTTT. The encoded protein is CACDNWGITDKLIF. The rearrangement links TRDV2 to TRDJ1; TRDD3 aligns across 11 bases. The CDR3 extends over 14 amino acids. V trimming: 2 bases; J trimming: 2 bases; junction bases outside the gene matches: 0. The germline CDR1 and CDR2 sequences are GEAIGNYY and EKD.

With regard to this clone: A much larger clone differs by one base, so this may be a read error. This sequence joins TRDV1 and TRDJ1; 9 bases map to TRDD3. The J gene, not given by TCRdb, was assigned here from a germline match of the nucleotide sequence. Germline CDR1 TSWWSYY, CDR2 QGS. The CDR3 loop spans 20 amino acids. J lost 4 bases, V lost 4 bases, and 22 bases had no gene match. CDR3 loop: CALGAPMRTPGGILGDKLIF. CDR3 DNA sequence: TGTGCTCTTGGGGCTCCTATGAGGACCCCTGGGGGGATACTTGGCGATAAACTCATCTTT.

By share, this clone counts as medium-sized (0.01 to 0.1%). The chain employs TRDV1 and TRDJ1; D is undetermined. With 5 bases removed from V and 4 bases from J, the gap between germline ends came to 23 bases. CDR3 length: 17 amino acids. Germline V lookup: CDR1 TSWWSYY, CDR2 QGS. In DNA form, the CDR3 reads TGTGCTCTTGGGTCTCCAAGCCTTTTCCCAAGGGGCGATAAACTCATCTTT. Translation gives CALGSPSLFPRGDKLIF.